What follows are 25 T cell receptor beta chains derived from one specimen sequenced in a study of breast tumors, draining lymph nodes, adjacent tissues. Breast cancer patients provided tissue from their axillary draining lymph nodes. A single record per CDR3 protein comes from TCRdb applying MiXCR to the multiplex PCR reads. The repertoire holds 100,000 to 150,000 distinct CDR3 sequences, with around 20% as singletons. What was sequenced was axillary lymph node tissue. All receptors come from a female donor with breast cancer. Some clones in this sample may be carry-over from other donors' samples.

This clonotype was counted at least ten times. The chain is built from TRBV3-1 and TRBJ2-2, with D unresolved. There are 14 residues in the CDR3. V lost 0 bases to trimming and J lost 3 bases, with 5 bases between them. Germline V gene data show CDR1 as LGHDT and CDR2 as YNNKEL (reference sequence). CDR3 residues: CASSQEWDTGELFF. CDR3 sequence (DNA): TGTGCCAGCAGCCAAGAATGGGACACCGGGGAGCTGTTTTTT.

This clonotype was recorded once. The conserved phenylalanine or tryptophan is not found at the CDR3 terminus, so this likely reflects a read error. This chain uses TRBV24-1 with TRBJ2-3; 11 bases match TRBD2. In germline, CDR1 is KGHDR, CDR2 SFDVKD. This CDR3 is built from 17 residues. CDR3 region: CATSDPTSGGLTDTQYS. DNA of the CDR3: TGTGCTACCAGTGACCCTACTAGCGGGGGACTGACAGATACGCAGTATTCT.

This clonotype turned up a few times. This CDR3 is CASSLVMGVGQPQHF. In DNA, the CDR3 is TGTGCCAGCAGTTTAGTAATGGGGGTGGGACAGCCCCAGCATTTT. The V call is TRBV12-3 or TRBV12-4, the J call TRBJ1-5, with D maybe TRBD1 (5 bases). The CDR3 loop spans 15 amino acids. V lost 1 base to trimming and J lost 7 bases, with 14 bases between them.

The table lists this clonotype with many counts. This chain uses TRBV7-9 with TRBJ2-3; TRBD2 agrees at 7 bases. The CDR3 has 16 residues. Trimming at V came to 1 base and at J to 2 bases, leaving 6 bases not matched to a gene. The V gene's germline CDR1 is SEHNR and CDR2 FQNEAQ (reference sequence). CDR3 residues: CASSLGASGYTDTQYF. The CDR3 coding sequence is TGTGCCAGCAGCTTAGGGGCTAGCGGATACACAGATACGCAGTATTTT.

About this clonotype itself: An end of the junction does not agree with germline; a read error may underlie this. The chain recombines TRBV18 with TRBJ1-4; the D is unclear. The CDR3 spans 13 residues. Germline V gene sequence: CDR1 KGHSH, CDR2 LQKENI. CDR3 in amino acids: CASTPAVEEKLFF. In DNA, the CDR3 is TGTGCCAGCACACCAGCGGTGGAAGAAAAACTGTTTTTT.

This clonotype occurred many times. The CDR3 bases are TGTGCCAGCAGCCCTAGACTAGCGGGGGTCGACAATGAGCAGTTCTTC. It encodes CASSPRLAGVDNEQFF. The rearrangement links TRBV7-9 to TRBJ2-1, with TRBD2 identical over 12 bases. CDR1 and CDR2 from the germline V gene are SEHNR and FQNEAQ (reference sequence). This CDR3 region has 16 residues. V dropped 5 bases and J dropped 5; count of bases not matched to a gene: 7.

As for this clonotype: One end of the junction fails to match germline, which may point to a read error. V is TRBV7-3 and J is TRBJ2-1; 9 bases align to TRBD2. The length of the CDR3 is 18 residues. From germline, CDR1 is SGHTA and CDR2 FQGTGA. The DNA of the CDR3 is TGTGCCAGCAGCTTATTCTGGCGGGGGGGGAGCTCCCACAATGAGCAGTTCTTC. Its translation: CASSLFWRGGSSHNEQFF.

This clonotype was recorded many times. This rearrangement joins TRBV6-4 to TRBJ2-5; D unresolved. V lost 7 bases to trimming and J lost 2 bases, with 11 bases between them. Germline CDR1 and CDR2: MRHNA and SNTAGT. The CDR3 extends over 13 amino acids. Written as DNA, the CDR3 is TGTGCCAGCATACTGGCGGAACAAGAGACCCAGTACTTC. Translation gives CASILAEQETQYF.

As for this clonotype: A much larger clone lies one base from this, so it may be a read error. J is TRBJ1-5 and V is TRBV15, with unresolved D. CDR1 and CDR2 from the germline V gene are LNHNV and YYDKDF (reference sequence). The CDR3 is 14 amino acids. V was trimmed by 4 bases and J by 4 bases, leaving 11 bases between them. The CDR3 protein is CATSMYGRNQPQHF. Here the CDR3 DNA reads TGTGCCACCAGCATGTACGGGCGGAATCAGCCCCAGCATTTT. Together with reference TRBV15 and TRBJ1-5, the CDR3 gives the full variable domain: DAMVIQNPRYQVTQFGKPVTLSCSQTLNHNVMYWYQQKSSQAPKLLFHYYDKDFNNEADTPDNFQSRRPNTSFCFLDIRSPGLGDTAMYLCATSMYGRNQPQHFGDGTRLSIL.

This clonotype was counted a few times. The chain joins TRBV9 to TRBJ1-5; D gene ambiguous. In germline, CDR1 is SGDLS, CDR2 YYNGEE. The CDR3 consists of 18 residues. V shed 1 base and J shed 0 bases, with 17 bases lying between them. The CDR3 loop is CASSVYTRKAYSNQPQHF. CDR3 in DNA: TGTGCCAGCAGCGTATATACACGGAAAGCTTATAGCAATCAGCCCCAGCATTTT.

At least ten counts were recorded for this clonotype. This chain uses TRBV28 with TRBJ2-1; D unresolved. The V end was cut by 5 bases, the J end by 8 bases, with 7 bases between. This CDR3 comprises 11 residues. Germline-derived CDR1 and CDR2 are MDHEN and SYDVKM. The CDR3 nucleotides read TGTGCCAGCAGTCCCCGAGATGAGCAGTTCTTC. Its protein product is CASSPRDEQFF.

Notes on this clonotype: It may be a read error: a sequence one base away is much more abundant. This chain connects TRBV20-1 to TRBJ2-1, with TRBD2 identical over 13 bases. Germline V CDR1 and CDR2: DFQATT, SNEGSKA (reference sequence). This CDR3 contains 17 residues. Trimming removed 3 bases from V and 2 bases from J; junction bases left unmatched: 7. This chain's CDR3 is CSARGRLAGGPYNEQFF. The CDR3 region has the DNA TGCAGTGCTAGGGGTCGACTAGCGGGGGGACCCTACAATGAGCAGTTCTTC.

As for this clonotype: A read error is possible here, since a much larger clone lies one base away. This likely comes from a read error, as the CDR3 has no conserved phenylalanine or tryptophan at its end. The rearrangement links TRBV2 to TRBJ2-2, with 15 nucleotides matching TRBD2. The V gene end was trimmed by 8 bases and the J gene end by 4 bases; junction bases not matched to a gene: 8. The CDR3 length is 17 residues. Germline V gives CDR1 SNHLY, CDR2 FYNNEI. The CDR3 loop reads CASSGTSGGLGTGELFL. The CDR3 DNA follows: TGTGCCAGCTCCGGGACTAGCGGGGGGCTGGGCACCGGGGAGCTGTTTCTT.

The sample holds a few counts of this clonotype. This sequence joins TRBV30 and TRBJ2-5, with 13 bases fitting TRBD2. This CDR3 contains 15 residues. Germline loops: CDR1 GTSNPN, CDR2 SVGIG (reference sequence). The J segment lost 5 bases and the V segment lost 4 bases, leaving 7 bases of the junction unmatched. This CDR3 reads CAWTPGLAGMETQYF. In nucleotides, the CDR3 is TGTGCCTGGACGCCGGGACTAGCGGGAATGGAGACCCAGTACTTC.

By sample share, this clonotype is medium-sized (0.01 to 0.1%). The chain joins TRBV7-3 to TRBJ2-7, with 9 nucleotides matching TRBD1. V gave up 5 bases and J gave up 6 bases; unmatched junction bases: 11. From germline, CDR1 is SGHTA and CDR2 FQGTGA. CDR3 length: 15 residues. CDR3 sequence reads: CASSVVPGQGGEQYF. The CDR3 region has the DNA TGTGCCAGCAGCGTCGTACCGGGACAGGGAGGCGAGCAGTACTTC. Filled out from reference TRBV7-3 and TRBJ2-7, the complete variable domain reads GAGVSQTPSNKVTEKGKYVELRCDPISGHTALYWYRQSLGQGPEFLIYFQGTGAADDSGLPNDRFFAVRPEGSVSTLKIQRTERGDSAVYLCASSVVPGQGGEQYFGPGTRLTVT.

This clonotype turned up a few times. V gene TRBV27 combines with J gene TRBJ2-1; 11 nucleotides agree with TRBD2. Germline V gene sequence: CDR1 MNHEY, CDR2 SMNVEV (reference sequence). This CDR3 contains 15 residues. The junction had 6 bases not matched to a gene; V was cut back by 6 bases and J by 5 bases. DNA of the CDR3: TGTGCCAGCAGACCCGGGACTAGCGGCAACAATGAGCAGTTCTTC. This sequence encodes CASRPGTSGNNEQFF.

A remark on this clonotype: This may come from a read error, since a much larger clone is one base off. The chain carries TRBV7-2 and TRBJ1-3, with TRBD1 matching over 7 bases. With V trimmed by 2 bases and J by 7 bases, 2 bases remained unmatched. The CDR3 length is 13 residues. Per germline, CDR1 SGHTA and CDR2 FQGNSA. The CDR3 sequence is CASSLKGANTIYF. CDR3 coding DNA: TGTGCCAGCAGCTTAAAGGGGGCGAACACCATATATTTT.

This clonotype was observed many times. This chain's CDR3 is CASSEGATYNEQFF. In nucleotides, the CDR3 is TGCGCCAGCAGTGAAGGGGCGACCTACAATGAGCAGTTCTTC. The rearrangement uses TRBV10-2 and TRBJ2-1; D is perhaps TRBD1 (5 bases). V gave up 3 bases and J gave up 2 bases, with 8 bases separating them. The CDR3 consists of 14 residues. The germline V gene has CDR1 WSHSY and CDR2 SAAADI.

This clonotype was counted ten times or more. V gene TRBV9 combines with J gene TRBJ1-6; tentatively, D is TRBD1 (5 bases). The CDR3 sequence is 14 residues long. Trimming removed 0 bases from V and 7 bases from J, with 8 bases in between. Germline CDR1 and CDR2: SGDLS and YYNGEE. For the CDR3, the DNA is TGTGCCAGCAGCGTAGCAGGGAGGAATTCACCCCTCCACTTT. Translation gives CASSVAGRNSPLHF.

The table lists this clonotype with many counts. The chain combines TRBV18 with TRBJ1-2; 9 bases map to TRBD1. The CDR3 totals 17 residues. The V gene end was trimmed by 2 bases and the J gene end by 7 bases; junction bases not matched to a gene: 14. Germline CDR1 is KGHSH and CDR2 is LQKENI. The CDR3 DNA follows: TGTGCCAGCTCACCAACATCACGACAGGGGGGTATCTTTGGCTACACCTTC. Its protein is CASSPTSRQGGIFGYTF.

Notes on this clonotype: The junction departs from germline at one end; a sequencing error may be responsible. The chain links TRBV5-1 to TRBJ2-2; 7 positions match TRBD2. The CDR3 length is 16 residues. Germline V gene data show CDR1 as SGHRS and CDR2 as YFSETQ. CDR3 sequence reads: CASSFIAGDDTGGLFF. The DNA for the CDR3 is TGCGCCAGCAGCTTTATCGCGGGGGATGACACCGGGGGGCTGTTTTTT.

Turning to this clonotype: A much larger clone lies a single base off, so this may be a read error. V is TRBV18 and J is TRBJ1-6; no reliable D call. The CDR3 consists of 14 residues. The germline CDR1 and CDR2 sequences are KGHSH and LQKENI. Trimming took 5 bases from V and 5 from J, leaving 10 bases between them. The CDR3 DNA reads TGTGCCAGCTCAGCCGGGAACGATAATTCACCCCTCCACTTT. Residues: CASSAGNDNSPLHF.

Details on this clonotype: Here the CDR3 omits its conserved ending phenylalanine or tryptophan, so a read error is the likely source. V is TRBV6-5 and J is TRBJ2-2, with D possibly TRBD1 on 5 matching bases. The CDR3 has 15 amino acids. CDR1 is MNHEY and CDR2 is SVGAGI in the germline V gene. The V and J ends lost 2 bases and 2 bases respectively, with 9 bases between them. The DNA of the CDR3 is TGTGCCAGCAGTTACCGGCAGGGAAACACCGGGGAGCTGTTTCTT. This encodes CASSYRQGNTGELFL.

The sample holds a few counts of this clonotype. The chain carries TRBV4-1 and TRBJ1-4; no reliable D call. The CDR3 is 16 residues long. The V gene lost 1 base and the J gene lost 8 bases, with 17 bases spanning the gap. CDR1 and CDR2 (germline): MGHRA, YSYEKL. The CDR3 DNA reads TGCGCCAGCAGCCAAGCACTGGCAGGCCAGTTGGAAAAACTGTTTTTT. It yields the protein CASSQALAGQLEKLFF.

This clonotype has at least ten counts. The CDR3 DNA reads as TGCGCCAGCAGTACGACTAGCTACAATGAGCAGTTCTTC. This sequence encodes CASSTTSYNEQFF. The gene calls are TRBV4-1 and TRBJ2-1; the D gene is possibly TRBD2 (6 bases). Germline loops: CDR1 MGHRA, CDR2 YSYEKL. The germline V and J ends were trimmed by 6 bases and 3 bases, with 9 bases remaining between them. The CDR3 extends over 13 amino acids.